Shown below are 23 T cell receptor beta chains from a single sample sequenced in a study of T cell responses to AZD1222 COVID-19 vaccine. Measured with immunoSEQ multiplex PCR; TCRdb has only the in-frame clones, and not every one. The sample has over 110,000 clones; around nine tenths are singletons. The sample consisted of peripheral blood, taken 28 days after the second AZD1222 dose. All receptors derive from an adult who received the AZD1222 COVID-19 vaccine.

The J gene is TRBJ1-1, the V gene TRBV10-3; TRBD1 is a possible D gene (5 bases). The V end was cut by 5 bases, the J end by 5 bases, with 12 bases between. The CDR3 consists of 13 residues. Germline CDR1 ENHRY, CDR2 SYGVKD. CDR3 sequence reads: CAISSGTGTEAFF. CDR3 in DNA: TGTGCCATCAGTTCCGGGACCGGGACTGAAGCTTTCTTT.

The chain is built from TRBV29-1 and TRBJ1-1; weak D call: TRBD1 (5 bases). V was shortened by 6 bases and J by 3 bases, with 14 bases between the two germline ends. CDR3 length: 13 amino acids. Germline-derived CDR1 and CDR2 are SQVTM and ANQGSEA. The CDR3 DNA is TGCAGCGTACGGCAGGGTCGGCACACTGAAGCTTTCTTT. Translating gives CSVRQGRHTEAFF.

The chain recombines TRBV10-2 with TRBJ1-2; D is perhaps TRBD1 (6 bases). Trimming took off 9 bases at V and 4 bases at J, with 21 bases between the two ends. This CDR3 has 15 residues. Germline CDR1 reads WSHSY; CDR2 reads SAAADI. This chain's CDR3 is CASRGRQADSYGYTF. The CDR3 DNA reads TGCGCCAGTAGAGGGAGACAGGCGGACTCCTATGGCTACACCTTC.

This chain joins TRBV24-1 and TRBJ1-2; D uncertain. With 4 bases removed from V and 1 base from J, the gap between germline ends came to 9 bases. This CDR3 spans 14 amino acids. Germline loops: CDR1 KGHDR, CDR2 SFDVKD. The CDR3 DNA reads TGTGCCACCAGTGACCCCGGGATTAACTATGGCTACACCTTC. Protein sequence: CATSDPGINYGYTF.

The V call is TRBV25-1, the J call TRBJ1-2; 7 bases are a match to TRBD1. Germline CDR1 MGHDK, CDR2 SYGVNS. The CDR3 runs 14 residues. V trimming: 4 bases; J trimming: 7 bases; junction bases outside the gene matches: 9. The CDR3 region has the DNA TGTGCCAGCAGTGGTACCGGGCAGGGGGGTGGCTACACCTTC. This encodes CASSGTGQGGGYTF.

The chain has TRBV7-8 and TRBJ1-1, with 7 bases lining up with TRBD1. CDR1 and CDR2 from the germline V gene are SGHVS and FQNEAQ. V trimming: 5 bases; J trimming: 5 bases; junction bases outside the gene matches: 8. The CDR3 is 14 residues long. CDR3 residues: CASSEQGIGTEAFF. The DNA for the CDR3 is TGTGCCAGCAGCGAACAGGGGATTGGGACTGAAGCTTTCTTT.

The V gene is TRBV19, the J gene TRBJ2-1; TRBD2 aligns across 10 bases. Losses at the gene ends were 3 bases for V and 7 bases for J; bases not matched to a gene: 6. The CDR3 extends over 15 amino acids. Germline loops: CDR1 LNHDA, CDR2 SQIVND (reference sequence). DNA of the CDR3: TGTGCCAGTAGTATTCTAACTAGCGGGACGAATGAGCAGTTCTTC. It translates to CASSILTSGTNEQFF.

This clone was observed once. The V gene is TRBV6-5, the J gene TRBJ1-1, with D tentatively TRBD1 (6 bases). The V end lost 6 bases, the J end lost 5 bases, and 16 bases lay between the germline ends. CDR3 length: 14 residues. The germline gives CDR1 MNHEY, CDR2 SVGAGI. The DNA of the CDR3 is TGTGCCAGCAGCTCCGACAGGTGGGGAACTGAAGCTTTCTTT. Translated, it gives CASSSDRWGTEAFF.

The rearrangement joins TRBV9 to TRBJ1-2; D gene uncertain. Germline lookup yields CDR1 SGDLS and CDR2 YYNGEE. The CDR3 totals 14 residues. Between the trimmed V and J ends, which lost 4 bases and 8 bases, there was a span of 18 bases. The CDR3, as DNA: TGTGCCAGCAGCCGGCCGGGCAGTTCCGGCGGCTACACCTTC. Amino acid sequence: CASSRPGSSGGYTF.

CDR3 protein: CASSERGMNTEAFF. Written as DNA, the CDR3 is TGTGCCAGCAGTGAAAGGGGGATGAACACTGAAGCTTTCTTT. The V and J genes are TRBV2 and TRBJ1-1, with D tentatively TRBD1 (6 bases). CDR1 is SNHLY and CDR2 is FYNNEI in the germline V gene. CDR3 length equals 14 residues. The V gene lost 2 bases and the J gene lost 0 bases, with 7 bases spanning the gap.

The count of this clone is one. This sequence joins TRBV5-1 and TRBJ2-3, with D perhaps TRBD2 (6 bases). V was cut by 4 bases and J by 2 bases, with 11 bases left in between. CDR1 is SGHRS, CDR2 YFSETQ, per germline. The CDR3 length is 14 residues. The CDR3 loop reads CASSNGGYTDTQYF. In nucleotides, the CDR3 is TGCGCCAGCAGCAACGGGGGTTACACAGATACGCAGTATTTT.

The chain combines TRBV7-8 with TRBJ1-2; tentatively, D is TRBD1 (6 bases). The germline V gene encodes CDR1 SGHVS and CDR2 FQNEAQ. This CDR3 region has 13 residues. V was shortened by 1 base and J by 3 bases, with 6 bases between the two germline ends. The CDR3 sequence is CASSLGTDYGYTF. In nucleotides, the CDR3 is TGTGCCAGCAGCTTAGGGACAGACTATGGCTACACCTTC.

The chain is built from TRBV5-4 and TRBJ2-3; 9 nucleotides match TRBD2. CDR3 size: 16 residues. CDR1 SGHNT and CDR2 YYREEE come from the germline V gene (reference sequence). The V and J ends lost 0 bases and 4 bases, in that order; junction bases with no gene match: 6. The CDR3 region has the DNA TGTGCCAGCAGCTTGGATCAGCGGGGGGCCGCAGATACGCAGTATTTT. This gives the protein CASSLDQRGAADTQYF.

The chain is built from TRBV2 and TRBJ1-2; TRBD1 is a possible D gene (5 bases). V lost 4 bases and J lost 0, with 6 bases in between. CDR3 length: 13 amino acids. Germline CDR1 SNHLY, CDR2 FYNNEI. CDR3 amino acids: CASSGTTNYGYTF. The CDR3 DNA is TGTGCCAGCAGTGGGACAACTAACTATGGCTACACCTTC.

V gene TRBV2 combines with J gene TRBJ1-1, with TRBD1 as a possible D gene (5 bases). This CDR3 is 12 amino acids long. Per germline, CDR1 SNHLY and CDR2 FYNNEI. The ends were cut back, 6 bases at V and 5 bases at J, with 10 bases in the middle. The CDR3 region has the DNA TGTGCCAGCAGCAGGGTTGCGACTGAAGCTTTCTTT. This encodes CASSRVATEAFF.

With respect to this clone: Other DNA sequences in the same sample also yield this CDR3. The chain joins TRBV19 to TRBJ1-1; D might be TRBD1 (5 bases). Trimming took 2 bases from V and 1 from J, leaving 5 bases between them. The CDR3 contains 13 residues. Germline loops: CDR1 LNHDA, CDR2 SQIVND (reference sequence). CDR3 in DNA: TGTGCCAGTAGTATAACAGGGAACACTGAAGCTTTCTTT. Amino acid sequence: CASSITGNTEAFF.

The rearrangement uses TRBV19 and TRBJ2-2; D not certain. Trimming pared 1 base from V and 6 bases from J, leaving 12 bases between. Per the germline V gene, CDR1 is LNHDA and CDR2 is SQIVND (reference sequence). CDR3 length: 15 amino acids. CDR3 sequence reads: CASSIGILRAGELFF. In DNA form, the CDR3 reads TGTGCCAGTAGTATAGGGATTTTACGGGCCGGGGAGCTGTTTTTT. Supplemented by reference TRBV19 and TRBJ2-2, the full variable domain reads DGGITQSPKYLFRKEGQNVTLSCEQNLNHDAMYWYRQDPGQGLRLIYYSQIVNDFQKGDIAEGYSVSREKKESFPLTVTSAQKNPTAFYLCASSIGILRAGELFFGEGSRLTVL.

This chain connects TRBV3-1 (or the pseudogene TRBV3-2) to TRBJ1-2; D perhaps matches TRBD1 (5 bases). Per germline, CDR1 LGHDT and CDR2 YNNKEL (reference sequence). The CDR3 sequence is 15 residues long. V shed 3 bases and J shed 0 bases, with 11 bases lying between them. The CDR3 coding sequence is TGTGCCAGCAGCCAGGGGCCGACTGCTAACTATGGCTACACCTTC. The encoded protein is CASSQGPTANYGYTF.

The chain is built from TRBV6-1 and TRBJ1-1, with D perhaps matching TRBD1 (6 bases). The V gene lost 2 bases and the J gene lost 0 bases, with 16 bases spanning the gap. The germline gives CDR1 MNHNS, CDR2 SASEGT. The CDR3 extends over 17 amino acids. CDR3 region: CASSERHGGRMNTEAFF. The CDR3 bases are TGTGCCAGCAGTGAAAGGCACGGGGGGCGGATGAACACTGAAGCTTTCTTT.

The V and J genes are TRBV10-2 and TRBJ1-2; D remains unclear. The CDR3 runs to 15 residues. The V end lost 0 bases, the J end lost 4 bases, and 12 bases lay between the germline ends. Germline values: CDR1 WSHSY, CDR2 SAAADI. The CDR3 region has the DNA TGCGCCAGCAGTGAGTCGACTACCGGCGGCTATGGCTACACCTTC. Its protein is CASSESTTGGYGYTF.

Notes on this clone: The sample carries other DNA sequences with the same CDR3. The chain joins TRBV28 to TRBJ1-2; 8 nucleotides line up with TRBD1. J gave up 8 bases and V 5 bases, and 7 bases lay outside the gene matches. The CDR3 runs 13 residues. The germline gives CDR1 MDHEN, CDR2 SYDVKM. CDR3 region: CASSPGQGYGYTF. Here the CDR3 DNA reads TGTGCCAGCAGTCCCGGACAGGGCTACGGCTACACCTTC.

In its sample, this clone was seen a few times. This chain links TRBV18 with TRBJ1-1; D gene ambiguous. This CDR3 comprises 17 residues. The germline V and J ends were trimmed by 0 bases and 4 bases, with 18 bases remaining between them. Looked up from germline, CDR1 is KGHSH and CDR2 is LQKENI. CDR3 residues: CASSPPRRVQSRTEAFF. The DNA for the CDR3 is TGTGCCAGCTCACCACCCCGCCGGGTTCAAAGTCGCACTGAAGCTTTCTTT.

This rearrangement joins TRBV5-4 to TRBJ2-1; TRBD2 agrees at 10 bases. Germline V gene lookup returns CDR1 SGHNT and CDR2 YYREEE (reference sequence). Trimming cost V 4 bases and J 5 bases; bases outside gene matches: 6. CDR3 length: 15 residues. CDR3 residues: CASSGRTSGNNEQFF. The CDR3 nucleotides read TGTGCCAGCAGCGGGAGGACTAGCGGAAACAATGAGCAGTTCTTC.